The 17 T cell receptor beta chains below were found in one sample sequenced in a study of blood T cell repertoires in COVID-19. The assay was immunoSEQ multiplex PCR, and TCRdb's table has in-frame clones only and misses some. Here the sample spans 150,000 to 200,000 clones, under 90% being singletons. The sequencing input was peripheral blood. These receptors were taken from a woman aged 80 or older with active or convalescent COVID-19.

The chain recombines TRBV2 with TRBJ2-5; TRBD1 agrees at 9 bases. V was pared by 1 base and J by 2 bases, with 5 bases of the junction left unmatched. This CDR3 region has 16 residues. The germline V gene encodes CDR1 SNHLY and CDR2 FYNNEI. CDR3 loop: CASSEVRGQGQETQYF. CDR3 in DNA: TGTGCCAGCAGTGAAGTCCGCGGACAGGGGCAAGAGACCCAGTACTTC. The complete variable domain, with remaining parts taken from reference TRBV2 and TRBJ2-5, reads EPEVTQTPSHQVTQMGQEVILRCVPISNHLYFYWYRQILGQKVEFLVSFYNNEISEKSEIFDDQFSVERPDGSNFTLKIRSTKLEDSAMYFCASSEVRGQGQETQYFGPGTRLLVL.

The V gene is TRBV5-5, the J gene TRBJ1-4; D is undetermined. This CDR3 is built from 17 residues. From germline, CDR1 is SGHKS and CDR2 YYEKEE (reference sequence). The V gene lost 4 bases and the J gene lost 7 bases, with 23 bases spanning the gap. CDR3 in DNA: TGTGCCAGCAGCCCTCCTGGTGGCGGCCAAGGCGGTGAAAAACTGTTTTTT. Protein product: CASSPPGGGQGGEKLFF. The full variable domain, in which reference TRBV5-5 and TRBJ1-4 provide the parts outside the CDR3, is DAGVTQSPTHLIKTRGQQVTLRCSPISGHKSVSWYQQVLGQGPQFIFQYYEKEERGRGNFPDRFSARQFPNYSSELNVNALLLGDSALYLCASSPPGGGQGGEKLFFGSGTQLSVL.

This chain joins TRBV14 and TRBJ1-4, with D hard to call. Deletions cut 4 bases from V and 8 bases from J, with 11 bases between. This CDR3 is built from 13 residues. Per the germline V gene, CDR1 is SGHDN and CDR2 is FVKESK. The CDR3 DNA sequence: TGTGCCAGCAGCCCGCGGGTAGAAGAAAAACTGTTTTTT. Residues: CASSPRVEEKLFF. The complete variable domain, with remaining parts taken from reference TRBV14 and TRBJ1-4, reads EAGVTQFPSHSVIEKGQTVTLRCDPISGHDNLYWYRRVMGKEIKFLLHFVKESKQDESGMPNNRFLAERTGGTYSTLKVQPAELEDSGVYFCASSPRVEEKLFFGSGTQLSVL.

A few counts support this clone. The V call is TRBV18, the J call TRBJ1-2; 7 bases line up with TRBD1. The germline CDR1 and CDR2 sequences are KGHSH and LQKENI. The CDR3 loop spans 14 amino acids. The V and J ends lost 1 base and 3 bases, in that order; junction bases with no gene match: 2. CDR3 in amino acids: CASSPQGADYGYTF. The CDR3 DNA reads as TGTGCCAGCTCACCACAGGGGGCTGACTATGGCTACACCTTC.

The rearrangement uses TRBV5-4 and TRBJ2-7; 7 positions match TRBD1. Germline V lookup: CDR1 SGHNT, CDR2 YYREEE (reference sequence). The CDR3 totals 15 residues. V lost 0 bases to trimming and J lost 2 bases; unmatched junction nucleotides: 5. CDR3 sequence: CASSLVGDRAYEQYF. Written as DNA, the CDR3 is TGTGCCAGCAGCTTGGTCGGGGACAGAGCCTACGAGCAGTACTTC.

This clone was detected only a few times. The DNA for the CDR3 is TGTGCCAGTAGTATAGTTGGGACAGGGGGCCATGGCTACACCTTC. The encoded protein is CASSIVGTGGHGYTF. The gene calls are TRBV19 and TRBJ1-2, with 12 bases aligning to TRBD1. CDR3 length equals 15 residues. The germline gives CDR1 LNHDA, CDR2 SQIVND (reference sequence). The ends lost 1 base at V and 6 bases at J; junction bases unmatched: 3.

CDR3 sequence (DNA): TGTGCCAGCAGCCAAGACAGTCTTGAAGTAACCGGGGAGCTGTTTTTT. It is translated as CASSQDSLEVTGELFF. The chain joins TRBV5-4 to TRBJ2-2; maybe TRBD1 (5 bases). The CDR3 runs 16 residues. V was clipped by 4 bases and J by 5 bases, with 18 bases between them. The germline gives CDR1 SGHNT, CDR2 YYREEE (reference sequence). The variable domain in full, completed from reference TRBV5-4 and TRBJ2-2, reads ETGVTQSPTHLIKTRGQQVTLRCSSQSGHNTVSWYQQALGQGPQFIFQYYREEENGRGNFPPRFSGLQFPNYSSELNVNALELDDSALYLCASSQDSLEVTGELFFGEGSRLTVL.

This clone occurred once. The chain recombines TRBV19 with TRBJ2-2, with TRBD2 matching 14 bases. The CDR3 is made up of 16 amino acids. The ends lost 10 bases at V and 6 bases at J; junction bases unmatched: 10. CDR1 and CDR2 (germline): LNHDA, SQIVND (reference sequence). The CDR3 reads CATSGTSGSKSGELFF. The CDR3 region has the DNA TGTGCCACCTCCGGGACTAGCGGGAGTAAGTCCGGGGAGCTGTTTTTT.

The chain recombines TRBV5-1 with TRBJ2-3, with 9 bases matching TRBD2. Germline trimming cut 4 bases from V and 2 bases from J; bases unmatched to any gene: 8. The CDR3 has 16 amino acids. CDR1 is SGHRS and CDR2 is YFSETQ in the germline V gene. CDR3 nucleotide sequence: TGCGCCAGCAGCCGAGGACTAGCGATGAACACAGATACGCAGTATTTT. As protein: CASSRGLAMNTDTQYF.

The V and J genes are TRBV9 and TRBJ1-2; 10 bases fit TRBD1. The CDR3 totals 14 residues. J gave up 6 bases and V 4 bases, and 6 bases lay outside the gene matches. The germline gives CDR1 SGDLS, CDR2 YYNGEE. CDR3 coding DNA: TGTGCCAGCAGCCTCCAGGGACAGGGGAATGGCTACACCTTC. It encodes CASSLQGQGNGYTF. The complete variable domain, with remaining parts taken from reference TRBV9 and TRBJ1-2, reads DSGVTQTPKHLITATGQRVTLRCSPRSGDLSVYWYQQSLDQGLQFLIQYYNGEERAKGNILERFSAQQFPDLHSELNLSSLELGDSALYFCASSLQGQGNGYTFGSGTRLTVV.

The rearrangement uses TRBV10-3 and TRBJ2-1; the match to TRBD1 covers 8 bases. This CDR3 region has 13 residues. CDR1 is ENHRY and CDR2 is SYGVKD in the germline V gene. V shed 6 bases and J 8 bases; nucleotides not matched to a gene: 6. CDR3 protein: CAIRPDRDDEQFF. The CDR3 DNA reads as TGTGCCATCAGACCGGACAGGGACGATGAGCAGTTCTTC.

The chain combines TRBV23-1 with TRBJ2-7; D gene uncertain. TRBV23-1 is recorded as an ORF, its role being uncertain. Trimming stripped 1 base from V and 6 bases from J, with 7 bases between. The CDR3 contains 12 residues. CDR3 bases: TGCGCCAGCAGTCAATATCCCCGCGAGCAGTACTTC. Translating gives CASSQYPREQYF.

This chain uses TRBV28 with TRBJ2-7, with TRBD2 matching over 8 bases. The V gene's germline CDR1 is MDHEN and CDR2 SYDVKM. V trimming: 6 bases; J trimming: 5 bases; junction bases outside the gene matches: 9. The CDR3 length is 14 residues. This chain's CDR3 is CASSPTSAKNEQYF. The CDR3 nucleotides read TGTGCCAGCAGCCCGACTAGCGCGAAAAACGAGCAGTACTTC.

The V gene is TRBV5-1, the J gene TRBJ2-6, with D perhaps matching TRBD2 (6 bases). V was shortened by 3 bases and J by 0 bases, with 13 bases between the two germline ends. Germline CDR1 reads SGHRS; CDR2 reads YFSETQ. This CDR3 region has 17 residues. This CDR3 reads CASSSGVAGSGANVLTF. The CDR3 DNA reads TGCGCCAGCAGCTCGGGGGTCGCGGGCTCTGGGGCCAACGTCCTGACTTTC.

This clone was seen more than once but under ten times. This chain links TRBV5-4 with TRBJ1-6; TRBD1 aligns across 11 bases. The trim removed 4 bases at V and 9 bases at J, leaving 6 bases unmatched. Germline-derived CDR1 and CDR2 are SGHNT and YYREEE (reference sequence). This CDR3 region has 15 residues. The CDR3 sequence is CASSLDRGLGSPLHF. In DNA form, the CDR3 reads TGTGCCAGCAGCCTGGACAGGGGGCTTGGTTCACCCCTCCACTTT.

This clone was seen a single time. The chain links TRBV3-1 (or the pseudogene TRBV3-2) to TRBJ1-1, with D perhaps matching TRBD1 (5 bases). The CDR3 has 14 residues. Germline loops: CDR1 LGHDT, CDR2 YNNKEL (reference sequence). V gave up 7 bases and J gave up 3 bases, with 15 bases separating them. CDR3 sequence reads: CASTITTGDTEAFF. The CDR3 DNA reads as TGTGCCAGCACAATAACTACGGGGGACACTGAAGCTTTCTTT.

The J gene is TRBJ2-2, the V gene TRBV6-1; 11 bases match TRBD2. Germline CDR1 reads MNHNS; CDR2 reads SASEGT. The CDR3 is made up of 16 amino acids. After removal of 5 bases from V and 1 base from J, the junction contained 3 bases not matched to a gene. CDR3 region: CASSKGLAGNTGELFF. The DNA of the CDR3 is TGTGCCAGCAGTAAAGGACTAGCGGGGAACACCGGGGAGCTGTTTTTT.